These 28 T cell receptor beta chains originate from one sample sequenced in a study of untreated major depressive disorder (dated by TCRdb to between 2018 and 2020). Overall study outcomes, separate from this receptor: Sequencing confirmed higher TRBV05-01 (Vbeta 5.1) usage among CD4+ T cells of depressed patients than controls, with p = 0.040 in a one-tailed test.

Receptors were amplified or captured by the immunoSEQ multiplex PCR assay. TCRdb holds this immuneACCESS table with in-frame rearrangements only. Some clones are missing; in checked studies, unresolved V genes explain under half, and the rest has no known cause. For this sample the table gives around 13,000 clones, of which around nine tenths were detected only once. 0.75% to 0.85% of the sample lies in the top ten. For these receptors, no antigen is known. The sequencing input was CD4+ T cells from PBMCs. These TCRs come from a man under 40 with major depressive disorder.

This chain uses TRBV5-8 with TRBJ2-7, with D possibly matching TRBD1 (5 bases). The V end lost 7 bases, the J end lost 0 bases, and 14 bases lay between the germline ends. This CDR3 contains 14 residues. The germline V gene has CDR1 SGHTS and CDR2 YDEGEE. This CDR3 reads CASSRAGLSYEQYF. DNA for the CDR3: TGTGCCAGCTCTCGTGCAGGGCTCTCCTACGAGCAGTACTTC.

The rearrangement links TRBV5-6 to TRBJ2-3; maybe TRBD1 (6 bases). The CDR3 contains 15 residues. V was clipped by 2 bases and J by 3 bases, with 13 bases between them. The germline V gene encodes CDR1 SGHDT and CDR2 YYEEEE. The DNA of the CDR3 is TGTGCCAGCAGCTTAACGGGACACCCAACAGATACGCAGTATTTT. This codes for CASSLTGHPTDTQYF.

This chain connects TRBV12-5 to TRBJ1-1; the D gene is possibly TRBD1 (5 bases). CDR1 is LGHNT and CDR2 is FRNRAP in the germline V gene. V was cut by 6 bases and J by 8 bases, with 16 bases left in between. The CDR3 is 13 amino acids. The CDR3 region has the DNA TGTGCTAGTGGGACTAACTGGGGGTGGGAAGCTTTCTTT. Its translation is CASGTNWGWEAFF.

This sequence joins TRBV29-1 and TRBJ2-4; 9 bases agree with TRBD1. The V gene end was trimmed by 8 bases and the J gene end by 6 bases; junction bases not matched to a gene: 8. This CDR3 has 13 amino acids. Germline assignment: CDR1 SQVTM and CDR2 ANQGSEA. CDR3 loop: CSIVGQGANIQYF. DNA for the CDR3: TGCAGCATTGTGGGACAGGGAGCAAACATTCAGTACTTC.

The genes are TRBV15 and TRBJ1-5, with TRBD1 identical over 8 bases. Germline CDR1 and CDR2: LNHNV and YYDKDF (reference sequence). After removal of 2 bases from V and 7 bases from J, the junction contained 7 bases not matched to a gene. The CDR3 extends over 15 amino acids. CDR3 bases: TGTGCCACCAGCAGATCCGACAGGGGACGACAGCCCCAGCATTTT. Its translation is CATSRSDRGRQPQHF.

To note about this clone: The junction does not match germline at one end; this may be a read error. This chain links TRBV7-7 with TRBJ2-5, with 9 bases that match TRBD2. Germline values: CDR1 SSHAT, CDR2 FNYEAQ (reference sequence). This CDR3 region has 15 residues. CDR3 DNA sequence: TGTGCTAGCAGCTGGGTAGCGGGGGCCCAAGAGACCCAGTACTTC. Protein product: CASSWVAGAQETQYF.

For the CDR3, the DNA is TGTGCCAGCAGTTTAATAGGTGGCACTAACTATGGCTACACCTTC. Its translation is CASSLIGGTNYGYTF. The gene calls are TRBV28 and TRBJ1-2; D gene uncertain. The CDR3 totals 15 residues. Per the germline V gene, CDR1 is MDHEN and CDR2 is SYDVKM. V lost 2 bases and J lost 0, with 10 bases in between.

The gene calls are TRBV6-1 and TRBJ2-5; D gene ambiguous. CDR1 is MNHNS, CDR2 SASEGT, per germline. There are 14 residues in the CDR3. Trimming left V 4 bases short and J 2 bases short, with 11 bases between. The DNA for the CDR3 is TGTGCCAGCAGTGTTCTAGTAATACAAGAGACCCAGTACTTC. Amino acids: CASSVLVIQETQYF.

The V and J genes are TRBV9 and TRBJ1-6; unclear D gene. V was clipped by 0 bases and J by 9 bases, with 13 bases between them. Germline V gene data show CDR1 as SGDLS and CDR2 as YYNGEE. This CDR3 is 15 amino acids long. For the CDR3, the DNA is TGTGCCAGCAGCGTAGAAGGTGTTGCTGGTTCACCCCTCCACTTT. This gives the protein CASSVEGVAGSPLHF.

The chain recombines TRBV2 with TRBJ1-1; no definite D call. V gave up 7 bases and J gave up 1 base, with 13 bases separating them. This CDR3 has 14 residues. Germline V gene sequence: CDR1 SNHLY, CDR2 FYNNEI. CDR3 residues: CASTELPRNTEAFF. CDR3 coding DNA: TGTGCCAGCACAGAGTTACCAAGGAACACTGAAGCTTTCTTT.

The CDR3 sequence: CASSVGRVGDTQYF. The CDR3, as DNA: TGTGCCAGCAGTGTAGGAAGGGTAGGGGATACGCAGTATTTT. J is TRBJ2-3 and V is TRBV25-1; D unresolved. V shed 4 bases and J shed 6 bases, with 14 bases lying between them. The germline V gene encodes CDR1 MGHDK and CDR2 SYGVNS. CDR3 length: 14 residues.

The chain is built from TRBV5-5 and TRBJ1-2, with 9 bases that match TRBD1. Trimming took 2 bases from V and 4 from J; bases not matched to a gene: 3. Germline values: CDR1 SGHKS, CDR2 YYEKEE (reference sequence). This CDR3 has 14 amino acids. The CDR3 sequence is CASSLGTGFYGYTF. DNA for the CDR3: TGTGCCAGCAGCTTAGGGACAGGGTTCTATGGCTACACCTTC.

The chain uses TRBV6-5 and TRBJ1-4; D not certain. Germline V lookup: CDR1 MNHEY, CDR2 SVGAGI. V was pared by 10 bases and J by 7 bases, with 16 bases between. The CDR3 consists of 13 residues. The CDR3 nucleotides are TGTGCCACCTCAAGGGATATTAGTGAAAAACTGTTTTTT. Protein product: CATSRDISEKLFF.

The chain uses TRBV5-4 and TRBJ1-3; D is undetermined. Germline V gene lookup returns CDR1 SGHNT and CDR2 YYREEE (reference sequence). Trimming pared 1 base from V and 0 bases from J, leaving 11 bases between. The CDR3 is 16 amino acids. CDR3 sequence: CASSLSSDLSGNTIYF. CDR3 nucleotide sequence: TGTGCCAGCAGCTTGAGCAGTGACCTCTCTGGAAACACCATATATTTT. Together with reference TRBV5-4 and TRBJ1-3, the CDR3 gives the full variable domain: ETGVTQSPTHLIKTRGQQVTLRCSSQSGHNTVSWYQQALGQGPQFIFQYYREEENGRGNFPPRFSGLQFPNYSSELNVNALELDDSALYLCASSLSSDLSGNTIYFGEGSWLTVV.

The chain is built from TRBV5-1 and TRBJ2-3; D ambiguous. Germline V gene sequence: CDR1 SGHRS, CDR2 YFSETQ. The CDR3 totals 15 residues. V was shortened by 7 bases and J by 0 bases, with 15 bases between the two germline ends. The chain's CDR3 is CASRLEPASTDTQYF. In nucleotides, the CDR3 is TGCGCCAGCCGGCTTGAGCCAGCCAGCACAGATACGCAGTATTTT. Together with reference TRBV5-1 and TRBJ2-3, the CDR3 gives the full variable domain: KAGVTQTPRYLIKTRGQQVTLSCSPISGHRSVSWYQQTPGQGLQFLFEYFSETQRNKGNFPGRFSGRQFSNSRSEMNVSTLELGDSALYLCASRLEPASTDTQYFGPGTRLTVL.

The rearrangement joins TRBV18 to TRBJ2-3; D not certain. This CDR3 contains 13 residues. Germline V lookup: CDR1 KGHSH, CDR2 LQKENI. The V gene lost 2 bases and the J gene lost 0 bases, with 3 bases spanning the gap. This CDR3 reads CASSPSSTDTQYF. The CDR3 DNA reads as TGTGCCAGCTCACCATCTAGCACAGATACGCAGTATTTT.

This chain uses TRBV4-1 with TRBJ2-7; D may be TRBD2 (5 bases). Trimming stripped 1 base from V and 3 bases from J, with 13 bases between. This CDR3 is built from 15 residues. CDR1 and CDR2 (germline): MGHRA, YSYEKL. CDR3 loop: CASSQAPSRLYEQYF. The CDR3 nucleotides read TGCGCCAGCAGCCAAGCTCCTAGCAGACTCTACGAGCAGTACTTC.

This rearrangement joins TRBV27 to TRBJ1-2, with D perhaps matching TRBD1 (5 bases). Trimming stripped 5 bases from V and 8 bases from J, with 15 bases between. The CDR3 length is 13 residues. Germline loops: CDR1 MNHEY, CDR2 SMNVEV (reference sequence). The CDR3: CASSLHGEGGYTF. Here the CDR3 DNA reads TGTGCCAGCAGTCTGCACGGGGAGGGGGGCTACACCTTC.

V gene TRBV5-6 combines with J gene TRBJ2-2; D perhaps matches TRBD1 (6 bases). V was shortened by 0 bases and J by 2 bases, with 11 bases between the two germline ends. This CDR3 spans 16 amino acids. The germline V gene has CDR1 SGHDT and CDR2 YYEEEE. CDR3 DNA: TGTGCCAGCAGCTTGGAAATGGGGGCAAACACCGGGGAGCTGTTTTTT. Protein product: CASSLEMGANTGELFF.

DNA for the CDR3: TGTGCCAGCAGCTTAGCACTAGCGGGGGTCGGTGAGCAGTTCTTC. It codes for CASSLALAGVGEQFF. The V gene is TRBV11-3, the J gene TRBJ2-1; 11 bases match TRBD2. Looked up from germline, CDR1 is SGHNT and CDR2 is YENEEA. The J segment lost 9 bases and the V segment lost 1 base, leaving 5 bases of the junction unmatched. The CDR3 is made up of 15 amino acids.

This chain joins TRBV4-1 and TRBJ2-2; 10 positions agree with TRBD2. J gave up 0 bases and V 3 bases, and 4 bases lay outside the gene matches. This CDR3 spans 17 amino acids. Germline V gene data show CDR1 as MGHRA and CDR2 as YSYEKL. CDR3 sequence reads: CASSQLAGAANTGELFF. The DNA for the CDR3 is TGCGCCAGCAGCCAGCTAGCGGGGGCCGCGAACACCGGGGAGCTGTTTTTT.

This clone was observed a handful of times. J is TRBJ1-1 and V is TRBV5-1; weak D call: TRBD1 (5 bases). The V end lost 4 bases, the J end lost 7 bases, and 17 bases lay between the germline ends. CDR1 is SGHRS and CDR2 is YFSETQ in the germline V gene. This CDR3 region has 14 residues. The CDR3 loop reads CASSLLDPQGEAFF. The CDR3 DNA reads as TGCGCCAGCAGCCTACTAGACCCCCAGGGTGAAGCTTTCTTT.

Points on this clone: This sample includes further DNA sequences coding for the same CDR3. The CDR3 DNA is TGCGCCAGCAGCTTGTCCGGGGACAGCTACGAGCAGTACTTC. It yields the protein CASSLSGDSYEQYF. The chain uses TRBV5-1 and TRBJ2-7; 7 bases match TRBD1. The CDR3 totals 14 residues. Germline lookup yields CDR1 SGHRS and CDR2 YFSETQ. Trimming cost V 1 base and J 3 bases; bases outside gene matches: 4.

The CDR3 DNA is TGTGCCAGCAGCGTCAAACCGAGCAACACTGAAGCTTTCTTT. Encoded protein: CASSVKPSNTEAFF. This sequence joins TRBV9 and TRBJ1-1; D is uncertain. The CDR3 covers 14 residues. V was shortened by 2 bases and J by 2 bases, with 10 bases between the two germline ends. The germline V gene has CDR1 SGDLS and CDR2 YYNGEE.

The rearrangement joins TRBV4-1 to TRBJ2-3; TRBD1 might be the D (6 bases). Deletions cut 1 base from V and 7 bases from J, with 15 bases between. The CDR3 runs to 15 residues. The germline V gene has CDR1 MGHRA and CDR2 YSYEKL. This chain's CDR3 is CASSQGVVGANTQYF. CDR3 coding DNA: TGCGCCAGCAGCCAAGGAGTCGTGGGGGCAAATACGCAGTATTTT.

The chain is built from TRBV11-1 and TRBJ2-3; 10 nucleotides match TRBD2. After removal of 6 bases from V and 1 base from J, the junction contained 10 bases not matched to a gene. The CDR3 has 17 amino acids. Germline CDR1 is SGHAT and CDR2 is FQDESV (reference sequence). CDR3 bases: TGTGCCAGCAGTCGTCGCGCGCTAGCGGGGGGCACAGATACGCAGTATTTT. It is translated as CASSRRALAGGTDTQYF.

The CDR3 sequence is CASSAGTASGNTIYF. The CDR3 nucleotides are TGTGCCAGCAGTGCCGGGACAGCCAGCGGAAACACCATATATTTT. The chain couples TRBV2 to TRBJ1-3; 7 nucleotides align to TRBD1. The CDR3 is 15 amino acids. With V trimmed by 4 bases and J by 4 bases, 7 bases remained unmatched. Germline V gene sequence: CDR1 SNHLY, CDR2 FYNNEI.

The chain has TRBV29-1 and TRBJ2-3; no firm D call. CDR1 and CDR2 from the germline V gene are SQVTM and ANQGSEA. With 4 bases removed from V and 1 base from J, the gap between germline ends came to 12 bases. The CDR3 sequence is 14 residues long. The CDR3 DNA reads TGCAGCGTTGGCCTGAGCCGCGGCACAGATACGCAGTATTTT. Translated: CSVGLSRGTDTQYF.